A selection of T cell receptor beta chains follows, all from one sample in a study of cytomegalovirus exposure and HLA in healthy donors. Profiled with immunoSEQ multiplex PCR; TCRdb holds only in-frame clones, not every one. The sample shows 99,000 or so clones, 83% of them seen only once. Specimen: PBMCs. All receptors come from a man younger than 35 in good health and CMV-seronegative. Both conserved end residues are part of each CDR3. A D gene is named only where the DNA matches it firmly. Expanded clones get a size class; other rows say once, few or many, or leave the size out.

cdr3_aa,cdr3_nt,clone_size,v_call,d_call,j_call
CASSDSTYGYTF,TGTGCCAGCAGCGACAGCACCTATGGCTACACCTTC,-,TRBV28,-,TRBJ1-2
CASREPYLTTEAFF,TGTGCCAGCAGGGAGCCTTATCTGACCACTGAAGCTTTCTTT,-,TRBV6-5,-,TRBJ1-1
CASSLTGSGQPQHF,TGCGCCAGCAGCTTGACAGGGTCTGGGCAGCCCCAGCATTTT,-,TRBV5-1,-,TRBJ1-5
CASSVGLGVGEQYF,TGTGCCAGCAGCGTAGGGCTAGGAGTTGGCGAGCAGTACTTC,-,TRBV9,-,TRBJ2-7
CASSLGLSSYNEQFF,TGTGCCAGCAGCTTAGGACTGAGCTCCTACAATGAGCAGTTCTTC,-,TRBV7-8,-,TRBJ2-1
CASSAPADYGYTF,TGTGCCAGCAGTGCCCCGGCGGACTATGGCTACACCTTC,-,TRBV2,-,TRBJ1-2
CASSQYLTGGFQNEQFF,TGTGCCAGCAGTCAATACCTGACAGGGGGCTTCCAGAATGAGCAGTTCTTC,-,TRBV28,TRBD1,TRBJ2-1
CASSLTGWATEAFF,TGTGCCAGCAGCCTAACAGGGTGGGCCACTGAAGCTTTCTTT,once,TRBV13,-,TRBJ1-1
CASSSQVREQFF,TGTGCCAGCAGCTCCCAGGTACGTGAGCAGTTCTTC,-,TRBV7-2,-,TRBJ2-1
CASSRGTVNTEAFF,TGTGCCAGCAGCCGTGGGACAGTAAACACTGAAGCTTTCTTT,-,TRBV9,TRBD1,TRBJ1-1
CASSDSGVGANVLTF,TGTGCCAGCAGCGATTCAGGGGTCGGGGCCAACGTCCTGACTTTC,-,TRBV21-1,-,TRBJ2-6
CASSLVQGEAFF,TGCGCCAGCAGCTTGGTACAGGGTGAAGCTTTCTTT,-,TRBV5-1,-,TRBJ1-1
CASTATGSYEQYF,TGTGCCAGTACCGCGACAGGGAGCTACGAGCAGTACTTC,few,TRBV19,TRBD1,TRBJ2-7
CASSPRDRGVEQYF,TGTGCCAGCAGCCCCCGGGACAGGGGGGTCGAGCAGTACTTC,-,TRBV7-2,TRBD1,TRBJ2-7
CASSPWAGAKETQYF,TGCGCCAGCAGCCCCTGGGCGGGGGCAAAAGAGACCCAGTACTTC,once,TRBV4-1,-,TRBJ2-5
CASSSGLAVSYEQYF,TGTGCCAGCAGCTCCGGACTAGCGGTCTCCTACGAGCAGTACTTC,-,TRBV11-2,TRBD2,TRBJ2-7
CASSRDPGTSFNEQFF,TGTGCCAGCAGTCGGGACCCCGGGACTAGTTTTAATGAGCAGTTCTTC,-,TRBV7-2,TRBD2,TRBJ2-1
CASSFKTQGETQYF,TGTGCCAGCAGTTTCAAGACACAGGGCGAGACCCAGTACTTC,-,TRBV6-5,-,TRBJ2-5
CASSLASGFTDTQYF,TGCGCCAGCAGCTTGGCTAGCGGATTCACAGATACGCAGTATTTT,-,TRBV5-1,TRBD2,TRBJ2-3
CASSTSTGYEQYF,TGTGCCAGCAGTACCTCTACGGGCTACGAGCAGTACTTC,once,TRBV6-1,-,TRBJ2-7
CASSQDAAGFTGELFF,TGCGCCAGCAGCCAAGATGCAGCGGGCTTCACCGGGGAGCTGTTTTTT,-,TRBV4-3,-,TRBJ2-2
CASSESRGGEWFYNEQFF,TGCGCCAGCAGTGAGTCGAGGGGGGGGGAGTGGTTCTACAATGAGCAGTTCTTC,-,TRBV10-1,-,TRBJ2-1
CASSEKPPGLAGGPWEQYF,TGTGCCAGCAGTGAAAAGCCTCCGGGACTAGCGGGAGGGCCTTGGGAGCAGTACTTC,-,TRBV6-1,TRBD2,TRBJ2-7
CASSLSRGSPEAFF,TGTGCCAGCAGTTTATCGCGGGGGAGTCCTGAAGCTTTCTTT,-,TRBV27,-,TRBJ1-1
CASRRGELGAGVMTDTQYF,TGTGCCAGCAGGAGGGGGGAGCTCGGAGCGGGAGTGATGACCGATACGCAGTATTTT,-,TRBV11-2,TRBD2,TRBJ2-3
CASTPTPEGAYEQYF,TGTGCCAGCACCCCGACTCCCGAGGGAGCCTACGAGCAGTACTTC,-,TRBV11-3,-,TRBJ2-7
CASSLIAGGYSDEQFF,TGTGCCAGCAGCTTAATCGCGGGAGGGTATAGCGATGAGCAGTTCTTC,-,TRBV7-3,TRBD2,TRBJ2-1
CASSFRQGAESPLHF,TGCGCCAGCAGCTTCCGACAGGGGGCTGAGTCACCCCTCCACTTT,-,TRBV4-3,TRBD1,TRBJ1-6
CASRAGRGAVF,TGCGCCAGCAGGGCCGGGAGAGGAGCTGTTTTT,-,TRBV5-1,-,TRBJ2-2
CASSPRTDYGYTF,TGCGCCAGCAGCCCTCGGACAGACTATGGCTACACCTTC,-,TRBV4-1,-,TRBJ1-2
CASSDGTVYGYTF,TGTGCCAGCAGCGACGGGACAGTCTATGGCTACACCTTC,-,TRBV7-2,TRBD1,TRBJ1-2